This TCR beta chain comes out of a study of CD8+CD57+ T cells in acquired aplastic anemia. General study points: Overlapping CD8+ CDR3 repertoires of patients and controls contained roughly 27 shared sequences.

Remarks on this clonotype: Its antigen is undetermined.

Genomic DNA provided the template from which TCR beta VDJ and CDR3 profiles were obtained. TCRdb reprocessed the reads via MiXCR and lists one record per CDR3 protein. The table has approximately 200,000 distinct CDR3 sequences, 61% seen once. V lost 1 base to trimming and J lost 4 bases, with 16 bases between them. The CDR3 runs 16 residues. The germline CDR1 and CDR2 sequences are SGHTA and FQGNSA. Sequencing was performed on sorted CD4+, CD8+, or CD8+CD57+ T cells (not recorded which) from PBMCs. The receptor was isolated from a human donor in good health. The rearrangement joins TRBV7-2 to TRBJ1-1; tentative D call: TRBD1 (5 bases). DNA of the CDR3: TGTGCCAGCAGCTTAGGTTCGTCAGGGATTATCACTGAAGCTTTCTTT. Its translation is CASSLGSSGIITEAFF. Using reference TRBV7-2 and TRBJ1-1 for the parts outside the CDR3, the full variable domain is GAGVSQSPSNKVTEKGKDVELRCDPISGHTALYWYRQSLGQGLEFLIYFQGNSAPDKSGLPSDRFSAERTGGSVSTLTIQRTQQEDSAVYLCASSLGSSGIITEAFFGQGTRLTVV.